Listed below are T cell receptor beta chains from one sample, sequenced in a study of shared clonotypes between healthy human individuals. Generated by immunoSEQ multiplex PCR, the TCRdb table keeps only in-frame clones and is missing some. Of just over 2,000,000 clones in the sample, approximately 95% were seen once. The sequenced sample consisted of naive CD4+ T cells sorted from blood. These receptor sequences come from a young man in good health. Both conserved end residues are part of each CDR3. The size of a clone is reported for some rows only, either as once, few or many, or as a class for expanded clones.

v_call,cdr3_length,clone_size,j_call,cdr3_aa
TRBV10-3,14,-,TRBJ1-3,CAISEAESGNTIYF
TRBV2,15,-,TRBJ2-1,CASSDWAGSYNEQFF
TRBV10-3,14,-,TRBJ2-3,CATRQGGGTDTQYF
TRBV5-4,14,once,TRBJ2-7,CASSLGLAGWEQYF
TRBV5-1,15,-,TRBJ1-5,CASSLAGQAGQPQHF
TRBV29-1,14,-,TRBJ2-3,CSVEDRGGPDTQYF
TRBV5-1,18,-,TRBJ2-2,CASSLRGQGWGYNGELFF
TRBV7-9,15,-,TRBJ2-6,CASSPQGSGANVLTF
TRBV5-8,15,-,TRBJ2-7,CASSLNRASSYEQYF
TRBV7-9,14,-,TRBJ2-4,CASSPDRAQNIQYF
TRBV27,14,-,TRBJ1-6,CASSPKPYNSPLHF
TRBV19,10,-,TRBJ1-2,CASTQEGYTF
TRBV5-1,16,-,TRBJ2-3,CASSLRQGWGADTQYF
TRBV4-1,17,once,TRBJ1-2,CASSHMGGAREAYGYTF
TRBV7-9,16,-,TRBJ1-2,CASSSGKGQGNYGYTF
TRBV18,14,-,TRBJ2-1,CASSPVEGGNEQFF
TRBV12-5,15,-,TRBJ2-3,CASGRGTGGPDTQYF